This note documents a single T cell receptor (beta chain) sequence. Its antigen is still unknown. Base-call qualities are not available, and no considerably larger clone is one nucleotide away. This sample stems from a study of shared clonotypes between healthy human individuals (dated by TCRdb to about 2020). Regarding the complete study: Three men and two women, aged 18 to 49 years, made up the cohort. Per donor, three plates each were used for CD4 naive and CD4 memory, two for CD8 naive, and one for CD8 memory. To increase sequencing depth and limit assay-specific biases, different laboratories used diverse techniques to prepare libraries and sequence TCR repertoires. The study deeply sequenced blood TCR repertoires of several healthy adults to estimate repertoire size and the extent of clonotype sharing between individuals. Between about 0.94 and 8.9 billion PBMCs per donor were obtained by leukapheresis. Beyond this particular receptor, the publication reports: Compared with non-shared clonotypes, the clonotypes found in all four sorted-subset donors had higher generation probabilities. Incomplete sequencing was indicated by rarefaction of sorted-subset datasets, despite the large sequencing depth. Pairwise subsampling indicated that sequencing depth was expected to affect the degree of clonotype sharing among donors. About 4.5% of naive CD4, around 4% of naive CD8, about 2.5% of memory CD4, and roughly 0.4% of memory CD8 clonotypes were shared across four donors. The genetic and exposure-history diversity represented was limited by the small number of donors. Sampling was restricted to blood, and TCR repertoires in tissues likely differ from the TCR repertoires found in blood. Larger estimated clonotype richness was generally found for naive subsets than for memory subsets.

Using the deep immunoSEQ assay, TCR CDR3 regions were amplified from genomic DNA by multiplex PCR. For each cell subset, the extracted genomic DNA was distributed evenly across all wells of several immunoSEQ 96-well plates, and each plate served as one replicate. Each replicate PCR for sorted subsets received about 220 ng genomic DNA, equal to tens of thousands of T cell genomes. The purified libraries were quantified using a Qubit 3.0 fluorometer, sized with a Bioanalyzer 2100, and then quantified again using the KAPA Library Quantification kit. A separate single-read 150-cycle Illumina NextSeq 550 flow cell was used to sequence each immunoSEQ 96-well plate. The authors' pipeline ran thus. Because only junctional sequences without quality scores were contained in the immunoSEQ output, filtering matching that applied to full-length reads could not be performed. To assign V/J genes and CDR3, sequences were annotated against IMGT germline references using PyIR, a Python wrapper for IgBLAST v1.9. Reads with weak V/J assignments (E-value above 1e-6), missing CDR3, stop codons, out-of-frame junctions, or ambiguous translated residues were removed. A V3J clonotype was defined by an identical inferred V gene, J gene, and CDR3 amino acid sequence. To compute the percentage overlap between repertoires, the number of shared unique clonotypes was divided by the size of the smaller repertoire. Three approaches were used to assess repertoire richness: RTK rarefaction, the Chao1 estimator, and Recon v2.1 estimates of unobserved clonotypes. OLGA was used to compute generation probabilities for all TCRbeta clonotypes that the gDNA method yielded from a handful of donors. This is the immuneACCESS table as TCRdb keeps it, with only in-frame sequences that have V and J called. A part of the clones is gone; compared with another copy, unresolved V genes explain less than half, and the rest is unexplained. The D gene and trimming were derived from the DNA, and the V and J assignments and clone size from that table. This sample is represented by about 2.4 million clones; 90% to 95% of them were singletons. The ten largest clones take up 0.36% of the sample.

Healthy HIV-negative adults with no recently reported acute infections or vaccinations were included as donors. All donors were Caucasian adults living in Nashville, Tennessee, USA. CD4+ T cells were enriched by magnetic negative selection; naive cells were then positively selected on CD45RA, and the negative fraction formed the memory subset. After blood collection by leukapheresis, PBMCs were isolated using Ficoll-Histopaque density gradient centrifugation and then cryopreserved in the vapor phase of liquid nitrogen. Analytical flow cytometry was used to check the purity and quantity of every magnetically sorted T cell population. From each sorted fraction, genomic DNA was isolated and quantified by UV absorbance on a Nanodrop 2000c. The specimen sequenced was naive CD4+ T cells from PBMCs. This sample's cell subset or site label indicates: CD45RA+ positively selected. This sequence originates from a man aged 18-30 years in good health. Some clones in this sample may be carry-over from other donors' samples.

The CDR3 region reads CASSGTALNTEAFF. DNA sequence: TGCGCCAGCAGCGGGACAGCTCTGAACACTGAAGCTTTCTTT. The receptor chain draws on TRBV5-1 and TRBJ1-1, with 7 central nucleotides matching TRBD1. Including cysteine and phenylalanine, the CDR3 has 14 amino acids. The CDR3 DNA has 42 bases and is translated from base 1. For this chain, trimming is 4 bases at the V end and 0 bases at the J end, and the number of junction bases without a gene match is 3. According to the germline V gene, CDR1 reads SGHRS and CDR2 reads YFSETQ. The CDR3 plus the reference TRBV5-1 and TRBJ1-1 genes for the other parts give the full variable domain: KAGVTQTPRYLIKTRGQQVTLSCSPISGHRSVSWYQQTPGQGLQFLFEYFSETQRNKGNFPGRFSGRQFSNSRSEMNVSTLELGDSALYLCASSGTALNTEAFFGQGTRLTVV.